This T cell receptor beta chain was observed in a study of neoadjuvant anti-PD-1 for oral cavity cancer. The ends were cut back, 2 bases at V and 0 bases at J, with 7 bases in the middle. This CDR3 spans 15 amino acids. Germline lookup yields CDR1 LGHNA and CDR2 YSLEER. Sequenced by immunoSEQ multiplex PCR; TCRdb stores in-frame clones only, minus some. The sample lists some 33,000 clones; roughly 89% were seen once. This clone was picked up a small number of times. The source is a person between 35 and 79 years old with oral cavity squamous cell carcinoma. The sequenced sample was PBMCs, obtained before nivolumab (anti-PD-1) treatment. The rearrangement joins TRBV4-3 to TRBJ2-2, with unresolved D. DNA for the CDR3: TGCGCCAGCAGCCAATCCCATACGAACACCGGGGAGCTGTTTTTT. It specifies CASSQSHTNTGELFF.